This T cell receptor beta chain was recorded in a study of cytomegalovirus exposure and HLA in healthy donors. The PCR made use of 60 Vbeta and 13 Jbeta primers. Sequencing was performed with immunoSEQ multiplex PCR; in TCRdb, only in-frame clones are kept and a portion is missing. The sample holds 95,000 to 150,000 clones; 77% are singletons and the top ten take roughly 12%. Specimen: PBMCs. This receptor was identified in a woman in her 40s in good health and CMV-seropositive.

CDR3 region: CASSIKPTYEQYF. The CDR3 bases are TGTGCCAGTAGTATCAAGCCCACCTACGAGCAGTACTTC. This chain joins TRBV19 and TRBJ2-7; D unresolved. The CDR3 length is 13 residues. CDR1 and CDR2 (germline): LNHDA, SQIVND (reference sequence). The ends were cut back, 3 bases at V and 2 bases at J, with 8 bases in the middle.